The entry that follows covers one TCR beta chain sequence. What it recognizes is unknown. Clones were sequenced by immunoSEQ multiplex PCR, and TCRdb holds only the in-frame ones, with some missing. The profile shows about 440,000 clones, about nine tenths of them singletons. Treatment specified: some 20 received Ad26.COV2.S at low or high dose, single or two shots; 5 received placebo; per-sample allocation not given. Samples analyzed were those drawn on day 63 after the first vaccine or placebo injection. Vaccine was an Ad26 vector expressing Wuhan-strain SARS-CoV-2 spike. The data stem from a study of Ad26.COV2.S vaccination and SARS-CoV-2 variants. Study-wide points: People who got the vaccine or the placebo had similar non-spike TCR breadth.

From germline, CDR1 is MNHNS and CDR2 SASEGT. CDR3 length: 17 amino acids. The germline V and J ends were trimmed by 0 bases and 5 bases, with 17 bases remaining between them. The chain employs TRBV6-1 and TRBJ1-5, with D perhaps TRBD1 (5 bases). This receptor was obtained from a person between 18 and 65 years old who received the Ad26.COV2.S COVID-19 vaccine or a placebo. This specimen consisted of peripheral blood, obtained in a trial of Ad26.COV2.S vaccine versus placebo. CDR3 DNA: TGTGCCAGCAGTGAAGCGCTTGGGCAGGGTGGCGATCAGCCCCAGCATTTT. Protein product: CASSEALGQGGDQPQHF.